This T cell receptor beta chain came from a study of T-cell reconstitution after alpha-beta-depleted transplantation in children. General study points: Diversity and T-cell counts at one year after transplant derived mostly from new T cells. Alpha-beta T cells about two months after transplant reportedly derived from several hundred expanded graft clones.

The CDR3 contains 12 residues. The table lists this clonotype with a few counts. Antigen specificity is unknown. Unique molecular identifiers featured in how the TCRbeta library was prepared. TCRdb independently ran MiXCR on the PCR reads; one entry per CDR3 protein. This table holds more than 300,000 distinct CDR3 sequences, roughly 15% found once. The chain combines TRBV21-1 with TRBJ2-7. TRBV21-1 is assigned pseudogene status. The starting material was PBMCs, mostly from graft donor cells, obtained 360 days after TCRalphabeta/CD19-depleted stem cell transplant. The TCR sequence derives from a male patient between 2 and 10 years old who had a stem cell transplant for acute lymphoblastic leukemia, so the T cells may come from the graft donor. Here the CDR3 DNA reads TGTGCCAGCAGCAAAGCTACAGACGAGCAGTACTTC. Residues: CASSKATDEQYF.